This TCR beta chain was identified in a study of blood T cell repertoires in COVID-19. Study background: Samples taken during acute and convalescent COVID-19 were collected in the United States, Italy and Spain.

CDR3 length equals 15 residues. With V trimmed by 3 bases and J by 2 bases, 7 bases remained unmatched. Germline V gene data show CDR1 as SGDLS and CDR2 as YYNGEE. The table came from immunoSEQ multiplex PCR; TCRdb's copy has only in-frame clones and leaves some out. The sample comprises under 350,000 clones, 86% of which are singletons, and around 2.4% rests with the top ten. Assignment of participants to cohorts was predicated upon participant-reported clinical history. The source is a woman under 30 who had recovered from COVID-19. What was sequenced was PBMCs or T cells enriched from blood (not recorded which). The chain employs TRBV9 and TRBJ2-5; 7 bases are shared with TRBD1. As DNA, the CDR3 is TGTGCCAGCAGCGCCACCGGGACAGCGCAAGAGACCCAGTACTTC. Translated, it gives CASSATGTAQETQYF. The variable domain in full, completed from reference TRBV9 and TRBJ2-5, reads DSGVTQTPKHLITATGQRVTLRCSPRSGDLSVYWYQQSLDQGLQFLIQYYNGEERAKGNILERFSAQQFPDLHSELNLSSLELGDSALYFCASSATGTAQETQYFGPGTRLLVL.